The TCR beta chain described here comes from a study of T cell repertoires in cytomegalovirus infection. Study-level background: Signatures in public TCR beta sequences pointed to both CMV infection and matching HLA type. Study-wide findings and caveats: Clonotypes of TCR beta that were HLA-C-restricted and CMV-specific dominated the ex vivo response. Carriage of CMV together with the relevant HLA was identifiable through cumulative public TCR beta family frequency.

MiXCR, run by TCRdb on the reads, gives a single entry per CDR3 protein. Counted here are around 490,000 distinct CDR3 sequences, around 27% occurring once; the ten biggest clones make up 13%. With respect to this clonotype: Its antigen is not identified. Because the CDR3 is missing its conserved closing phenylalanine or tryptophan, this is likely a read error.

The CDR3 spans 17 residues. Deletions cut 1 base from V and 7 bases from J, with 20 bases between. Germline lookup yields CDR1 SEHNR and CDR2 FQNEAQ (reference sequence). Sequenced material: PBMCs. This TCR was sampled from a human donor in good health (CMV status not recorded). Some clones in this sample may be carry-over from other donors' samples. The rearrangement links TRBV7-9 to TRBJ2-1; no definite D call. The CDR3 region is CASSLVGSGSLYNEQFL. CDR3 nucleotides: TGTGCCAGCAGCTTAGTCGGGTCGGGCTCTCTCTATAATGAGCAGTTCTTA.